Below, one T cell receptor beta chain is given with its context. Sequenced by immunoSEQ multiplex PCR; TCRdb stores in-frame clones only, minus some. The sample includes some 2,000,000 clones, approximately 95% of them seen just once. Germline V CDR1 and CDR2: MNHNS, SASEGT. The CDR3 sequence is 15 residues long. V was shortened by 2 bases and J by 3 bases, with 14 bases between the two germline ends. The data are from a study of shared clonotypes between healthy human individuals. Only CD45RO-negative cells positively selected for CCR7 counted as naive CD8 cells, so terminally differentiated effector memory CD45RA+ cells were excluded.

The sequenced sample consisted of naive CD8+ T cells sorted from blood. The TCR comes from a man aged 18-30 years in good health. The chain has TRBV6-1 and TRBJ2-7; no reliable D call. In DNA, the CDR3 is TGTGCCAGCAGTGAATCGGCCCCGGTGCTCTACGAGCAGTACTTC. This translates into CASSESAPVLYEQYF.